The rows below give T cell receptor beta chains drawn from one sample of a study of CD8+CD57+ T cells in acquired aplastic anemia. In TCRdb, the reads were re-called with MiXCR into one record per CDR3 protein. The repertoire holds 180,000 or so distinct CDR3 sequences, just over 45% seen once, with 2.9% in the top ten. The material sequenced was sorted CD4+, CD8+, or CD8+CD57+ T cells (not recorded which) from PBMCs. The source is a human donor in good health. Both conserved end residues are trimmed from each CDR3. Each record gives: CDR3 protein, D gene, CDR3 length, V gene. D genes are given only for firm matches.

CDR3: SVLTSYEQF
D: .
length: 9
V: TRBV29-1

CDR3: ASSYQSVDGYT
D: .
length: 11
V: TRBV12-3/TRBV12-4

CDR3: ASSFRIITDTQY
D: .
length: 12
V: TRBV11-2

CDR3: ASSLSGGVGYT
D: .
length: 11
V: TRBV28

CDR3: SARNSGRGDTQY
D: TRBD2
length: 12
V: TRBV20-1

CDR3: AISEPRGEQY
D: .
length: 10
V: TRBV10-3

CDR3: SVEDGSSGIRETQY
D: TRBD2
length: 14
V: TRBV29-1

CDR3: ASSPQGLAGGHEQY
D: TRBD2
length: 14
V: TRBV18

CDR3: ANSRGGRTDTQY
D: .
length: 12
V: TRBV2

CDR3: ASSLAYGSGYT
D: .
length: 11
V: TRBV7-8

CDR3: ASSEIGNSNQPQH
D: .
length: 13
V: TRBV6-1

CDR3: ASSLDRGGTRNQPQH
D: TRBD1
length: 15
V: TRBV5-6

CDR3: SARDPRGSLYGYT
D: .
length: 13
V: TRBV20-1

CDR3: ASSGGTSGRGTDTQY
D: TRBD2
length: 15
V: TRBV2

CDR3: ATSAGTGFYEQY
D: TRBD1
length: 12
V: TRBV24-1

CDR3: ASSPRGTQY
D: .
length: 9
V: TRBV7-2

CDR3: ASSPPGQRSYEQY
D: TRBD1
length: 13
V: TRBV18

CDR3: ASSQTSGGQETQY
D: TRBD2
length: 13
V: TRBV6-4

CDR3: ASSRDKIQAF
D: .
length: 10
V: TRBV2

CDR3: AISGPGQGFTDTQY
D: TRBD1
length: 14
V: TRBV10-3

CDR3: STRQGANTEAF
D: TRBD1
length: 11
V: TRBV29-1

CDR3: ASSLVPGDGTQY
D: .
length: 12
V: TRBV7-9

CDR3: ASSSQGGAYELY
D: .
length: 12
V: TRBV5-1

CDR3: ASSLGFTYEQY
D: .
length: 11
V: TRBV11-2

CDR3: ASSLAESNYGYT
D: .
length: 12
V: TRBV5-6

CDR3: ASSLEDSTDTQY
D: .
length: 12
V: TRBV7-9

CDR3: AISGRGIDYEQY
D: .
length: 12
V: TRBV10-3

CDR3: SARVWGMQAF
D: .
length: 10
V: TRBV20-1

CDR3: ASSSDRESIYGYT
D: TRBD1
length: 13
V: TRBV12-3/TRBV12-4

CDR3: ASTDGYSYSPLH
D: .
length: 12
V: TRBV19

CDR3: AGSMTGTGELF
D: TRBD1
length: 11
V: TRBV19

CDR3: ASSFGTVNTEAF
D: .
length: 12
V: TRBV5-1

CDR3: ASSLARSSGRFGETQY
D: TRBD2
length: 16
V: TRBV5-6

CDR3: SARRAGGEQF
D: .
length: 10
V: TRBV20-1

CDR3: ASSLRRTDTQY
D: .
length: 11
V: TRBV13

CDR3: ASSVGPGGQPQH
D: .
length: 12
V: TRBV2

CDR3: ASSFTEQF
D: .
length: 8
V: TRBV7-9

CDR3: ASSSLYDSEKLF
D: .
length: 12
V: TRBV19

CDR3: SARDPAGGRETQY
D: TRBD1
length: 13
V: TRBV20-1

CDR3: ASSSYRTSGNTGELF
D: TRBD2
length: 15
V: TRBV5-6

CDR3: ASSLQSSTDTQY
D: .
length: 12
V: TRBV11-1

CDR3: ATSRDLLAGVTDTQY
D: TRBD2
length: 15
V: TRBV15